The 11 T cell receptor beta chains given below trace back to one sample, sequenced in a study of vaccination and CD4 T cells after COVID-19. MiXCR was run by TCRdb on the PCR reads, yielding one entry per CDR3 protein. The sample includes approximately 20,000 distinct CDR3 sequences, about 62% seen only once; the top ten take 0.85% to 1.3%. This specimen consisted of CD4+ T cells from blood, obtained before SARS-CoV-2 vaccination. Receptors originate from a human donor who had recovered from COVID-19.

The chain joins TRBV2 to TRBJ2-3, with a possible D match to TRBD2 (5 bases). V was trimmed by 3 bases and J by 4 bases, leaving 11 bases between them. Per germline, CDR1 SNHLY and CDR2 FYNNEI. This CDR3 is built from 14 residues. The CDR3 DNA sequence: TGTGCCAGCAGTGATAGGAAGGGAGCAGATACGCAGTATTTT. Its protein is CASSDRKGADTQYF.

Of note for this clonotype: The germline gene is not matched at one end of the junction; a read error may be the cause. V gene TRBV20-1 combines with J gene TRBJ2-5; D possibly corresponds to TRBD1 (5 bases). Per germline, CDR1 DFQATT and CDR2 SNEGSKA (reference sequence). This CDR3 region has 12 residues. The CDR3 nucleotides are TGCAGTGCTGAGGACACTGAAGAGACTCAGTACTTC. Translation: CSAEDTEETQYF.

The V call is TRBV28, the J call TRBJ1-4; a weak D match, TRBD1 (6 bases). V was clipped by 2 bases and J by 8 bases, with 18 bases between them. This CDR3 region has 16 residues. In germline, CDR1 is MDHEN, CDR2 SYDVKM. Written as DNA, the CDR3 is TGTGCCAGCAGTTTAGGGGGCTCGGGGGCTGGGGAAAAACTGTTTTTT. Its translation is CASSLGGSGAGEKLFF.

The V call is TRBV7-3, the J call TRBJ1-5, with D unresolved. Germline V gene sequence: CDR1 SGHTA, CDR2 FQGTGA. Trimming took 5 bases from V and 4 from J, leaving 9 bases between them. The CDR3 runs to 13 residues. CDR3 region: CASSPQPNQPQHF. The CDR3 DNA reads TGTGCCAGCAGCCCTCAACCAAATCAGCCCCAGCATTTT.

The chain combines TRBV5-5 with TRBJ2-7; TRBD2 matches 10 bases. CDR3 length: 14 amino acids. The V gene's germline CDR1 is SGHKS and CDR2 YYEKEE (reference sequence). V was clipped by 5 bases and J by 5 bases; unmatched bases: 7. DNA of the CDR3: TGTGCCAGCAGTCATACCGGACTAGCGGACGAGCAGTACTTC. Translated: CASSHTGLADEQYF.

The V and J genes are TRBV20-1 and TRBJ1-6, with D unresolved. The CDR3 contains 16 residues. Germline CDR1 reads DFQATT; CDR2 reads SNEGSKA (reference sequence). The V and J ends lost 0 bases and 0 bases respectively, with 9 bases between them. The CDR3 here is CSARDSGSSYNSPLHF. In nucleotides, the CDR3 is TGCAGTGCTAGAGATTCCGGGAGCTCCTATAATTCACCCCTCCACTTT.

V gene TRBV15 combines with J gene TRBJ2-1; TRBD2 aligns across 11 bases. Per the germline V gene, CDR1 is LNHNV and CDR2 is YYDKDF (reference sequence). Trimming took 1 base from V and 6 from J; bases not matched to a gene: 5. The CDR3 extends over 16 amino acids. The CDR3 here is CATSRVRLAGSNEQFF. CDR3 in DNA: TGTGCCACCAGCAGAGTACGACTAGCGGGAAGCAATGAGCAGTTCTTC. Full variable domain (rest looked up from reference TRBV15 and TRBJ2-1): DAMVIQNPRYQVTQFGKPVTLSCSQTLNHNVMYWYQQKSSQAPKLLFHYYDKDFNNEADTPDNFQSRRPNTSFCFLDIRSPGLGDTAMYLCATSRVRLAGSNEQFFGPGTRLTVL.

The chain employs TRBV2 and TRBJ2-6, with unresolved D. Trimming took off 6 bases at V and 0 bases at J, with 9 bases between the two ends. Germline CDR1 and CDR2: SNHLY and FYNNEI. There are 15 residues in the CDR3. As DNA, the CDR3 is TGTGCCAGCAGGGCTCTGGGCTCTGGGGCCAACGTCCTGACTTTC. Translating gives CASRALGSGANVLTF.

The chain joins TRBV20-1 to TRBJ1-5, with TRBD1 matching over 8 bases. The CDR3 totals 12 residues. Germline-derived CDR1 and CDR2 are DFQATT and SNEGSKA (reference sequence). CDR3 nucleotide sequence: TGCAGCCCTGGACAGGGAGATCAGCCCCAGCATTTT. Translating it yields CSPGQGDQPQHF.

This clonotype appeared a few times. The chain has TRBV27 and TRBJ2-3; the D gene could be TRBD1 or TRBD2 (5 bases each). V was shortened by 4 bases and J by 5 bases, with 19 bases between the two germline ends. CDR1 MNHEY and CDR2 SMNVEV come from the germline V gene (reference sequence). This CDR3 comprises 16 residues. The CDR3 loop reads CASSSLRRGVQDTQYF. CDR3 DNA sequence: TGTGCCAGCAGTTCCCTCCGTAGAGGGGTACAAGATACGCAGTATTTT.

This rearrangement joins TRBV7-9 to TRBJ2-7; D perhaps matches TRBD2 (6 bases). The germline V gene encodes CDR1 SEHNR and CDR2 FQNEAQ (reference sequence). V gave up 5 bases and J gave up 2 bases, with 19 bases separating them. The CDR3 consists of 16 residues. CDR3 bases: TGTGCCAGCAGCCCTATACCTGGCGGGGTCACCTACGAGCAGTACTTC. Protein sequence: CASSPIPGGVTYEQYF.